The 14 T cell receptor beta chains below come from one sample, sequenced in a study of shared clonotypes between healthy human individuals. Method: immunoSEQ multiplex PCR; TCRdb's copy keeps in-frame clones and lacks some. In the table there are about 1.5 million clones, roughly 96% of which are singletons. The sequencing sample was made of naive CD4+ T cells sorted from blood. Subset given: CD45RA+ positively selected. All receptors come from a young man in good health.

For the CDR3, the DNA is TGTGCCAGCAGCACCTCGGGTCTAGACTCCCAGTACTTC. Protein product: CASSTSGLDSQYF. The chain combines TRBV27 with TRBJ2-5; D remains unclear. Trimming left V 6 bases short and J 9 bases short, with 17 bases between. The germline V gene has CDR1 MNHEY and CDR2 SMNVEV (reference sequence). The CDR3 runs 13 residues.

The V and J genes are TRBV9 and TRBJ1-1; 7 bases match TRBD1. The V gene end was trimmed by 0 bases and the J gene end by 8 bases; junction bases not matched to a gene: 4. CDR1 is SGDLS, CDR2 YYNGEE, per germline. The length of the CDR3 is 13 residues. The CDR3 DNA is TGTGCCAGCAGCGTAGTGGGGGGACAGGAAGCTTTCTTT. Translated, it gives CASSVVGGQEAFF.

The chain combines TRBV27 with TRBJ2-1, with D maybe TRBD2 (6 bases). Germline CDR1 and CDR2: MNHEY and SMNVEV (reference sequence). Trimming took 0 bases from V and 4 from J, leaving 10 bases between them. CDR3 length: 15 amino acids. The DNA of the CDR3 is TGTGCCAGCAGTTTATCTGGGGGGAAATACAATGAGCAGTTCTTC. Amino acids: CASSLSGGKYNEQFF.

The chain joins TRBV4-3 to TRBJ2-1; unclear D gene. V shed 4 bases and J shed 0 bases, with 7 bases lying between them. Germline-derived CDR1 and CDR2 are LGHNA and YSLEER. This CDR3 is 14 amino acids long. The CDR3 sequence: CASSRLSSYNEQFF. The CDR3 region has the DNA TGCGCCAGCAGCCGTCTCAGCTCCTACAATGAGCAGTTCTTC.

V usage is TRBV5-1 and J usage is TRBJ2-1; maybe TRBD1 (5 bases). This CDR3 has 16 amino acids. Trimming shortened V by 4 bases and J by 8 bases, and 22 bases separated the two germline ends. The germline V gene encodes CDR1 SGHRS and CDR2 YFSETQ. The chain's CDR3 is CASSPGLGPGSYEQFF. The DNA of the CDR3 is TGCGCCAGCAGCCCAGGTTTGGGGCCGGGCAGTTATGAGCAGTTCTTC. The whole variable domain, remainder taken from reference TRBV5-1 and TRBJ2-1, is KAGVTQTPRYLIKTRGQQVTLSCSPISGHRSVSWYQQTPGQGLQFLFEYFSETQRNKGNFPGRFSGRQFSNSRSEMNVSTLELGDSALYLCASSPGLGPGSYEQFFGPGTRLTVL.

The rearrangement uses TRBV19 and TRBJ1-5; D gene ambiguous. The ends were cut back, 5 bases at V and 5 bases at J, with 10 bases in the middle. CDR1 is LNHDA, CDR2 SQIVND, per germline (reference sequence). The CDR3 extends over 13 amino acids. The CDR3 here is CASSSKTYQPQHF. CDR3 DNA sequence: TGTGCCAGTAGTTCCAAGACGTATCAGCCCCAGCATTTT.

The count of this clone is one. The V call is TRBV5-6, the J call TRBJ1-1; 7 bases line up with TRBD1. V shed 5 bases, J shed 5 bases, and the junction held 12 bases outside the gene matches. This CDR3 has 15 residues. Germline loops: CDR1 SGHDT, CDR2 YYEEEE. Here the CDR3 reads CASSFRGAAGTEAFF. CDR3 nucleotides: TGTGCCAGCAGTTTCAGGGGGGCCGCTGGGACTGAAGCTTTCTTT.

CDR3 sequence: CASSLEASQNIQYF. The CDR3 DNA is TGTGCCAGCAGCTTAGAGGCTAGCCAGAACATTCAGTACTTC. The genes are TRBV7-8 and TRBJ2-4, with D tentatively TRBD2 (5 bases). The CDR3 runs 14 residues. The germline gives CDR1 SGHVS, CDR2 FQNEAQ. With 1 base removed from V and 7 bases from J, the gap between germline ends came to 11 bases.

The V call is TRBV18, the J call TRBJ2-1, with 7 bases that match TRBD2. The CDR3 totals 16 residues. Trimming cost V 4 bases and J 6 bases; bases outside gene matches: 12. The germline gives CDR1 KGHSH, CDR2 LQKENI. CDR3 DNA: TGTGCCAGCTCACTGGCGACTAGCTTGTTAGGCAATGAGCAGTTCTTC. Its protein is CASSLATSLLGNEQFF.

J is TRBJ2-7 and V is TRBV29-1, with TRBD1 as a possible D gene (6 bases). The ends were cut back, 4 bases at V and 7 bases at J, with 17 bases in the middle. The CDR3 has 13 amino acids. CDR1 and CDR2 from the germline V gene are SQVTM and ANQGSEA. The chain's CDR3 is CSVVEDSRMEQYF. CDR3 coding DNA: TGCAGCGTTGTTGAGGACAGCCGGATGGAGCAGTACTTC.

The rearrangement uses TRBV18 and TRBJ1-4; possibly TRBD1 for D (6 bases). Trimming shortened V by 3 bases and J by 7 bases, and 9 bases separated the two germline ends. Germline loops: CDR1 KGHSH, CDR2 LQKENI. The CDR3 length is 13 residues. CDR3 in DNA: TGTGCCAGCTCACCCGGACAGACTGAAAAACTGTTTTTT. Protein product: CASSPGQTEKLFF.

This clone was detected once. The chain is built from TRBV6-5 and TRBJ1-1, with D hard to call. V was clipped by 5 bases and J by 7 bases, with 20 bases between them. Germline-derived CDR1 and CDR2 are MNHEY and SVGAGI. The CDR3 has 15 amino acids. CDR3 coding DNA: TGTGCCAGCAGTCAATTTCTCCAGGACGGCCATGAAGCTTTCTTT. It specifies CASSQFLQDGHEAFF.

The CDR3 nucleotides read TGCGCCAGCAGCTTGTTTGGTTTTCGCAGTACCTCTGGGGCCAACGTCCTGACTTTC. Translated: CASSLFGFRSTSGANVLTF. This chain joins TRBV5-1 and TRBJ2-6; D gene uncertain. Trimming removed 1 base from V and 0 bases from J, with 17 bases in between. In germline, CDR1 is SGHRS, CDR2 YFSETQ. The CDR3 spans 19 residues. The full variable domain, rest sourced from reference TRBV5-1 and TRBJ2-6, is KAGVTQTPRYLIKTRGQQVTLSCSPISGHRSVSWYQQTPGQGLQFLFEYFSETQRNKGNFPGRFSGRQFSNSRSEMNVSTLELGDSALYLCASSLFGFRSTSGANVLTFGAGSRLTVL.

This clone occurred once. The genes are TRBV21-1 and TRBJ2-7; the D call of TRBD1 is as the table states it, not checked on the DNA. TRBV21-1 is flagged as a pseudogene. The CDR3 sequence is 15 residues long. The CDR3 spells CASSKVRGPYYEQYF. The CDR3 region has the DNA TGTGCCAGCAGCAAAGTAAGGGGGCCGTACTACGAGCAGTACTTC.